These 23 T cell receptor beta chains were sequenced from one sample in a study of T cells in Graves' hyperthyroidism and ophthalmopathy. The source material, RNA transcripts, was used to amplify TCR beta CDR3 regions. The TCR CDR3 first-round RT-PCR relied on the HTBI primer set. TCRdb re-derived calls from the multiplex PCR reads in MiXCR, one entry per CDR3 protein. The sample records about 770,000 distinct CDR3 sequences, under 20% being singletons. The sample was blood. The receptors were gathered from a woman aged 45-59 years with Graves' hyperthyroidism that later progressed to Graves' ophthalmopathy.

This clonotype has a handful of counts. V is TRBV6-5 and J is TRBJ2-1, with a tentative D call TRBD2 (6 bases). The CDR3 runs to 15 residues. The germline V and J ends were trimmed by 3 bases and 5 bases, with 14 bases remaining between them. Germline values: CDR1 MNHEY, CDR2 SVGAGI. CDR3 DNA: TGTGCCAGCAGTTATTATCGGGCTAGCGACAATGAGCAGTTCTTC. It codes for CASSYYRASDNEQFF.

This clonotype appeared many times. V gene TRBV7-8 combines with J gene TRBJ1-2, with D perhaps TRBD1 (5 bases). The CDR3 is made up of 13 amino acids. The V end was cut by 4 bases, the J end by 2 bases, with 8 bases between. Germline lookup yields CDR1 SGHVS and CDR2 FQNEAQ. CDR3 sequence (DNA): TGTGCCAGCAGCTCGACAGCAAACTATGGCTACACCTTC. Residues: CASSSTANYGYTF.

The chain couples TRBV20-1 to TRBJ1-5; no clear D gene. V shed 4 bases and J shed 0 bases, with 10 bases lying between them. The CDR3 length is 14 residues. In germline, CDR1 is DFQATT, CDR2 SNEGSKA (reference sequence). The CDR3 spells CSATPAFSNQPQHF. The CDR3, as DNA: TGCAGTGCTACTCCGGCGTTTAGCAATCAGCCCCAGCATTTT.

This clonotype was seen ten or more times. This sequence joins TRBV7-9 and TRBJ2-6, with 8 bases fitting TRBD1. The germline CDR1 and CDR2 sequences are SEHNR and FQNEAQ (reference sequence). CDR3 size: 17 residues. The trim removed 5 bases at V and 0 bases at J, leaving 6 bases unmatched. The CDR3 coding sequence is TGTGCCAGCAGCATCGGGACAGGATTCTCTGGGGCCAACGTCCTGACTTTC. It translates to CASSIGTGFSGANVLTF.

This clonotype was counted a few times. The rearrangement joins TRBV28 to TRBJ2-3; TRBD1 might be the D (6 bases). This CDR3 has 16 residues. From germline, CDR1 is MDHEN and CDR2 SYDVKM. Trimming left V 6 bases short and J 1 base short, with 17 bases between. Here the CDR3 DNA reads TGTGCCAGCAGCCAAGGGTGGGGGCGAGGCACAGATACGCAGTATTTT. It encodes CASSQGWGRGTDTQYF. Full variable domain (missing parts from reference TRBV28 and TRBJ2-3): DVKVTQSSRYLVKRTGEKVFLECVQDMDHENMFWYRQDPGLGLRLIYFSYDVKMKEKGDIPEGYSVSREKKERFSLILESASTNQTSMYLCASSQGWGRGTDTQYFGPGTRLTVL.

On this clonotype: A much bigger clone sits one base away, suggesting this may be a read error. The chain joins TRBV29-1 to TRBJ1-1, with D possibly TRBD1 on 6 matching bases. The CDR3 loop spans 12 amino acids. V dropped 7 bases and J dropped 4 bases, with 13 bases sitting between them. Per the germline V gene, CDR1 is SQVTM and CDR2 is ANQGSEA. The CDR3: CSGRGRSTEAFF. The CDR3 DNA sequence: TGCAGCGGCAGGGGCAGGAGCACTGAAGCTTTCTTT.

At least ten counts were recorded for this clonotype. The chain uses TRBV30 and TRBJ2-1; no firm D call. CDR1 and CDR2 (germline): GTSNPN, SVGIG (reference sequence). CDR3 length: 13 residues. V shed 0 bases and J shed 5 bases, with 8 bases lying between them. The CDR3 DNA is TGTGCCTGGAGTGTATACCCAGACAATGAGCAGTTCTTC. It specifies CAWSVYPDNEQFF.

This clonotype was counted many times. The rearrangement uses TRBV12-3 or TRBV12-4 and TRBJ2-1; TRBD1 matches at 10 bases. This CDR3 spans 16 amino acids. V was pared by 4 bases and J by 0 bases, with 3 bases of the junction left unmatched. DNA of the CDR3: TGTGCCAGCAGTTCCCGGGACAGGGGCTCCTACAATGAGCAGTTCTTC. Amino acids: CASSSRDRGSYNEQFF.

This clonotype was observed a few times. The chain couples TRBV27 to TRBJ2-7; D gene unclear. CDR3 size: 12 residues. CDR1 and CDR2 (germline): MNHEY, SMNVEV (reference sequence). With 7 bases removed from V and 3 bases from J, the gap between germline ends came to 10 bases. The CDR3: CASKGSIYEQYF. In DNA, the CDR3 is TGTGCCAGCAAGGGATCGATCTACGAGCAGTACTTC.

For this clonotype: This sequence may be a read error, since a much larger clone differs from it by one base. The chain employs TRBV3-1 and TRBJ1-2, with D possibly matching TRBD1 (5 bases). Germline lookup yields CDR1 LGHDT and CDR2 YNNKEL (reference sequence). This CDR3 comprises 14 residues. CDR3 loop: CAGSQGGGRNGYTF. CDR3 nucleotides: TGTGCCGGCAGCCAAGGCGGGGGACGAAATGGCTACACCTTC. The variable domain in full, with the rest retrieved from reference TRBV3-1 and TRBJ1-2, is DTAVSQTPKYLVTQMGNDKSIKCEQNLGHDTMYWYKQDSKKFLKIMFSYNNKELIINETVPNRFSPKSPDKAHLNLHINSLELGDSAVYFCAGSQGGGRNGYTFGSGTRLTVV.

A word on this clonotype: A much larger clone is a single base away; this may be a read error. V gene TRBV2 combines with J gene TRBJ2-1, with 7 bases fitting TRBD1. CDR3 length: 14 amino acids. Germline lookup yields CDR1 SNHLY and CDR2 FYNNEI. The CDR3 loop reads CASRGQPSYNEQSF. For the CDR3, the DNA is TGTGCCAGCAGGGGACAGCCATCCTACAATGAGCAGTCCTTC.

The count of this clonotype is one. The chain links TRBV19 to TRBJ1-6; D is perhaps TRBD1 (5 bases). The germline gives CDR1 LNHDA, CDR2 SQIVND (reference sequence). V gave up 6 bases and J gave up 11 bases, with 17 bases separating them. CDR3 length: 14 amino acids. In nucleotides, the CDR3 is TGTGCCAGTAGACCTGGCAGGGAGATTCCACCCCTCCACTTT. Translating gives CASRPGREIPPLHF.

There are many counts of this clonotype. This chain uses TRBV18 with TRBJ2-1; 7 nucleotides align to TRBD2. The CDR3 has 16 amino acids. Germline CDR1 is KGHSH and CDR2 is LQKENI. V lost 3 bases, J lost 4 bases, and 9 bases stayed unmatched. The CDR3 loop is CASSPAGLADYNEQFF. The CDR3, as DNA: TGTGCCAGCTCACCTGCAGGGCTAGCGGATTACAATGAGCAGTTCTTC. The complete variable domain, with remaining parts taken from reference TRBV18 and TRBJ2-1, reads NAGVMQNPRHLVRRRGQEARLRCSPMKGHSHVYWYRQLPEEGLKFMVYLQKENIIDESGMPKERFSAEFPKEGPSILRIQQVVRGDSAAYFCASSPAGLADYNEQFFGPGTRLTVL.

This clonotype was observed many times. The chain combines TRBV5-1 with TRBJ1-2, with D perhaps matching TRBD1 (6 bases). Germline V gene data show CDR1 as SGHRS and CDR2 as YFSETQ. The CDR3 is 15 residues long. V was pared by 3 bases and J by 2 bases, with 14 bases between. Here the CDR3 reads CASSSYATGNYGYTF. The DNA for the CDR3 is TGCGCCAGCAGCTCATACGCGACAGGCAACTATGGCTACACCTTC.

The sample holds many counts of this clonotype. The chain employs TRBV20-1 and TRBJ2-5; 8 positions match TRBD2. Germline loops: CDR1 DFQATT, CDR2 SNEGSKA (reference sequence). The trim removed 1 base at V and 5 bases at J, leaving 12 bases unmatched. This CDR3 comprises 16 residues. For the CDR3, the DNA is TGCAGTGCTAGAGCTGGCGGGGGGCTTGGACGCGAGACCCAGTACTTC. Residues: CSARAGGGLGRETQYF.

The chain uses TRBV27 and TRBJ1-2; D is perhaps TRBD1 (5 bases). V lost 0 bases and J 7 bases, leaving 9 bases between the germline ends. The V gene's germline CDR1 is MNHEY and CDR2 SMNVEV (reference sequence). The CDR3 runs to 13 residues. CDR3 sequence: CASSLSSGSGYTF. The DNA for the CDR3 is TGTGCCAGCAGTTTATCTTCAGGGTCTGGCTACACCTTC.

The chain carries TRBV29-1 and TRBJ1-1, with 8 bases identical to TRBD1. The trim removed 5 bases at V and 11 bases at J, leaving 13 bases unmatched. The CDR3 length is 13 residues. Germline CDR1 reads SQVTM; CDR2 reads ANQGSEA. CDR3 sequence (DNA): TGCAGCGTTCGGCCAGGGGGCAAGGAAGTGGCTTTCTTT. Protein: CSVRPGGKEVAFF.

This clonotype was picked up a small number of times. V gene TRBV6-1 combines with J gene TRBJ1-6; possible D gene TRBD1, 5 bases. Per the germline V gene, CDR1 is MNHNS and CDR2 is SASEGT. V was trimmed by 4 bases and J by 0 bases, leaving 19 bases between them. The CDR3 has 19 amino acids. In DNA form, the CDR3 reads TGTGCCAGCAGTGTAACCCACGGGAGGACACACTCCTATAATTCACCCCTCCACTTT. Translation gives CASSVTHGRTHSYNSPLHF.

This chain links TRBV10-3 with TRBJ1-2; D gene unclear. Germline loops: CDR1 ENHRY, CDR2 SYGVKD. This CDR3 region has 14 residues. V dropped 10 bases and J dropped 4 bases, with 19 bases sitting between them. CDR3 DNA sequence: TGTGCCACCTCCGAGGCTCAGGTTCCCTATGGCTACACCTTC. It translates to CATSEAQVPYGYTF.

The table lists this clonotype with a few counts. The chain carries TRBV19 and TRBJ2-3, with D unclear. CDR1 is LNHDA, CDR2 SQIVND, per germline (reference sequence). The CDR3 has 13 residues. V was cut by 3 bases and J by 4 bases, with 8 bases left in between. The CDR3 loop reads CASSIMTPDTQYF. The CDR3 DNA is TGTGCCAGTAGTATTATGACCCCAGATACGCAGTATTTT.

This clonotype was picked up a small number of times. DNA of the CDR3: TGTGCCAGCAGCCAGAGCGGGGTAAACACCGGGGAGCTGTTTTTT. It yields the protein CASSQSGVNTGELFF. V is TRBV3-1 and J is TRBJ2-2; TRBD2 matches at 7 bases. The CDR3 runs to 15 residues. Germline V lookup: CDR1 LGHDT, CDR2 YNNKEL (reference sequence). J gave up 2 bases and V 3 bases, and 3 bases lay outside the gene matches.

This clonotype was seen repeatedly, ten times or more. This chain links TRBV20-1 with TRBJ2-7, with a weak D call TRBD1 (6 bases). In germline, CDR1 is DFQATT, CDR2 SNEGSKA (reference sequence). This CDR3 is built from 14 residues. V lost 5 bases and J lost 2, with 16 bases in between. CDR3 protein: CSAGRQDLTYEQYF. The CDR3 nucleotides are TGCAGTGCTGGTCGACAGGACCTAACCTACGAGCAGTACTTC.

The genes are TRBV19 and TRBJ1-1; D unresolved. The CDR3 covers 14 residues. CDR1 and CDR2 (germline): LNHDA, SQIVND (reference sequence). Trimming stripped 3 bases from V and 3 bases from J, with 11 bases between. CDR3 sequence (DNA): TGTGCCAGTAGTATCAGCACAGCCTACACTGAAGCTTTCTTT. This gives the protein CASSISTAYTEAFF.